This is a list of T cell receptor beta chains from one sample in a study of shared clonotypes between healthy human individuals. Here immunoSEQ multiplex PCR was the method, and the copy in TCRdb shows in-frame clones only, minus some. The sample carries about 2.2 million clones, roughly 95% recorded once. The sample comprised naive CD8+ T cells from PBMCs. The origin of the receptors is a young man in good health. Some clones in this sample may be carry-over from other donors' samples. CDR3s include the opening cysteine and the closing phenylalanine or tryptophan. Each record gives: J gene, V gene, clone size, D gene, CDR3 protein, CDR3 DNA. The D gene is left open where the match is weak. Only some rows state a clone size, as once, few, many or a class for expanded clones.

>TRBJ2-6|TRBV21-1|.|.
CASSMVSSGANVLTF
TGTGCCAGCAGCATGGTGAGCTCTGGGGCCAACGTCCTGACTTTC
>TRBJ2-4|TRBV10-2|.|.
CATLLVMTAKNIQYF
TGCGCCACCTTACTAGTTATGACGGCCAAAAACATTCAGTACTTC
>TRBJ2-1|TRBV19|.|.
CASSPRGSYNEQFF
TGTGCCAGTAGTCCCAGGGGCTCCTACAATGAGCAGTTCTTC
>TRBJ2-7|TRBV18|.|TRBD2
CASSPPGVAGVSSYEQYF
TGTGCCAGCTCACCACCTGGGGTAGCGGGAGTTTCCTCCTACGAGCAGTACTTC
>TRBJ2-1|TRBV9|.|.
CASSVSPEYNEQFF
TGTGCCAGCAGCGTATCCCCGGAGTACAATGAGCAGTTCTTC
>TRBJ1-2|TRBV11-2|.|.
CATGLMERKGGYTF
TGTGCCACCGGTCTTATGGAGAGAAAGGGGGGCTACACCTTC
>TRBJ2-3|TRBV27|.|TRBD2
CASSLSRTRTEYF
TGTGCCAGCAGTTTATCGCGGACTAGGACGGAGTATTTT
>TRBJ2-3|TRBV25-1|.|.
CASRTRTDTQYF
TGTGCCAGCCGCACTAGGACAGATACGCAGTATTTT
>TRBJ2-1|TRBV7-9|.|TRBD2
CASSIGTSGRNEQFF
TGTGCCAGCAGCATCGGGACTAGCGGACGGAATGAGCAGTTCTTC
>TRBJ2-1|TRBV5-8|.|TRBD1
CASTEQQGTSYNEQFF
TGTGCCAGCACCGAACAACAGGGGACGTCCTACAATGAGCAGTTCTTC
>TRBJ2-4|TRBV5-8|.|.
CASDASLAKNIQYF
TGTGCCAGCGACGCAAGCCTAGCCAAAAACATTCAGTACTTC
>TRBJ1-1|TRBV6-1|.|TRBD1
CASVQGDLFEAFF
TGTGCCAGCGTACAGGGGGATCTATTCGAAGCTTTCTTT
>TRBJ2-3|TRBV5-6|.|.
CASSFGGITDTQYF
TGTGCCAGCAGCTTCGGCGGGATCACAGATACGCAGTATTTT
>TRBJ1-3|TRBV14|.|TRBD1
CASSQGRGPGNTIYF
TGTGCCAGCAGCCAGGGCAGGGGGCCCGGAAACACCATATATTTT
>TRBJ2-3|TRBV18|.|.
CASSPITSTDTQYF
TGTGCCAGCTCACCAATCACTAGCACAGATACGCAGTATTTT
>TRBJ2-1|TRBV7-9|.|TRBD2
CASSLDASGYNEQFF
TGTGCCAGCAGCTTAGACGCTAGCGGTTACAATGAGCAGTTCTTC
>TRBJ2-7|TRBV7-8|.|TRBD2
CASSREALAGVEQYF
TGTGCCAGCAGCCGGGAGGCCCTAGCGGGAGTCGAGCAGTACTTC
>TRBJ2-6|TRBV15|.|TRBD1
CATSRSQYRGPRSSGANVLTF
TGTGCCACCAGCAGATCCCAATACAGGGGGCCCCGAAGCTCTGGGGCCAACGTCCTGACTTTC
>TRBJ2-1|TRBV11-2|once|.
CASSLDVGGPFNEQFF
TGTGCCAGCAGCTTAGACGTGGGAGGACCGTTCAATGAGCAGTTCTTC
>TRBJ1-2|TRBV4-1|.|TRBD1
CASRSPGQGADGYTF
TGCGCCAGCAGGTCGCCGGGACAGGGGGCAGATGGCTACACCTTC
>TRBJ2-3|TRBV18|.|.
CASSPPASGYTDTQYF
TGTGCCAGCTCACCACCTGCCAGCGGATACACAGATACGCAGTATTTT
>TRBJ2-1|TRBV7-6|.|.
CASSLLDPDSYYNEQFF
TGTGCCAGCAGCTTATTAGATCCCGACAGCTACTACAATGAGCAGTTCTTC
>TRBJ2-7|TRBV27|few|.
CASSFGRGYEQYF
TGTGCCAGCAGTTTTGGCAGGGGCTACGAGCAGTACTTC
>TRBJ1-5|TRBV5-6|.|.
CASSSRGLGQPQHF
TGTGCCAGCAGCTCTAGGGGTCTAGGGCAGCCCCAGCATTTT
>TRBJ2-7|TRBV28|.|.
CASRGSYSSYEQYF
TGTGCCAGCAGGGGCTCATACAGCTCCTACGAGCAGTACTTC
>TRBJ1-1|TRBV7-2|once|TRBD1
CASSSGRGHTEAFF
TGTGCCAGCAGCTCAGGAAGGGGGCACACTGAAGCTTTCTTT
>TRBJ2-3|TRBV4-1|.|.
CASSPFATGTFYTQYF
TGCGCCAGCAGCCCCTTCGCAACAGGGACTTTTTATACGCAGTATTTT
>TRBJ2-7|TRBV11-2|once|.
CASSRGPNEQYF
TGTGCCAGCAGCCGGGGACCGAACGAGCAGTACTTC
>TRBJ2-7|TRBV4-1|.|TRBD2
CASSTLAGAAYEQYF
TGCGCCAGCAGCACCCTAGCGGGAGCAGCCTACGAGCAGTACTTC
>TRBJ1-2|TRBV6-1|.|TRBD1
CASRGGGGQGYGYTF
TGTGCCAGCAGAGGCGGGGGAGGACAGGGTTATGGCTACACCTTC
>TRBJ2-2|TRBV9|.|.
CASSDFFGRDPGELFF
TGTGCCAGCAGCGACTTTTTCGGGCGGGACCCCGGGGAGCTGTTTTTT
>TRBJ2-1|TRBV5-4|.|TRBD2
CASSLSGAFREQFF
TGTGCCAGCAGCTTGAGCGGGGCGTTTCGAGAGCAGTTCTTC
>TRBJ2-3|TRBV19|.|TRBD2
CASSIWRENRADTQYF
TGTGCCAGTAGTATTTGGCGGGAGAACCGAGCAGATACGCAGTATTTT
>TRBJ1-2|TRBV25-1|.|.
CASSGALGGDGYTF
TGTGCCAGCAGTGGGGCTCTAGGAGGGGATGGCTACACCTTC
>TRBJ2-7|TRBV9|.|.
CASSPGSPYEQYF
TGTGCCAGCAGCCCGGGCAGCCCCTACGAGCAGTACTTC
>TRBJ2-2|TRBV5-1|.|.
CASSLAWGHAGELFF
TGCGCCAGCAGCTTGGCCTGGGGGCACGCCGGGGAGCTGTTTTTT
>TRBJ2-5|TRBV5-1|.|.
CASSPRGAQETQYF
TGCGCCAGCAGCCCCAGGGGGGCCCAAGAGACCCAGTACTTC
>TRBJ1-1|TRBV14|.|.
CASSQDWTEAFF
TGTGCCAGCAGCCAAGACTGGACTGAAGCTTTCTTT
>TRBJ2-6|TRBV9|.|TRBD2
CASSVPYFGGTGANVLTF
TGTGCCAGCAGCGTACCCTACTTCGGGGGGACTGGGGCCAACGTCCTGACTTTC
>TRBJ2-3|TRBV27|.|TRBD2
CASSPGGGTTDTQYF
TGTGCCAGCAGTCCTGGGGGGGGTACGACAGATACGCAGTATTTT
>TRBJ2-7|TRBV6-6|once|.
CASSYSSETYEQYF
TGTGCCAGCAGTTACTCGTCCGAGACCTACGAGCAGTACTTC
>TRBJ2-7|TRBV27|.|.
CASSLSRGLRSYEQYF
TGTGCCAGCAGTTTATCTCGGGGGTTGCGGTCCTACGAGCAGTACTTC
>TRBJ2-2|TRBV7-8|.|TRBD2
CASSLLAGKIFIGELFF
TGTGCCAGCAGCTTACTAGCGGGAAAGATCTTTATCGGGGAGCTGTTTTTT
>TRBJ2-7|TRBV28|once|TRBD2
CASRGAGGESEQYF
TGTGCCAGCAGGGGAGCGGGAGGGGAGTCCGAGCAGTACTTC
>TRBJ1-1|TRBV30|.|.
CACLGLMNTEAFF
TGTGCCTGTCTAGGACTGATGAACACTGAAGCTTTCTTT
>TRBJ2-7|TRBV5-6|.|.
CASSSPAYEQYF
TGTGCCAGCAGCTCCCCGGCTTACGAGCAGTACTTC
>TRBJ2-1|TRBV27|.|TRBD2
CASRLAGGIYNEQFF
TGTGCCAGCAGGTTAGCGGGAGGGATATACAATGAGCAGTTCTTC